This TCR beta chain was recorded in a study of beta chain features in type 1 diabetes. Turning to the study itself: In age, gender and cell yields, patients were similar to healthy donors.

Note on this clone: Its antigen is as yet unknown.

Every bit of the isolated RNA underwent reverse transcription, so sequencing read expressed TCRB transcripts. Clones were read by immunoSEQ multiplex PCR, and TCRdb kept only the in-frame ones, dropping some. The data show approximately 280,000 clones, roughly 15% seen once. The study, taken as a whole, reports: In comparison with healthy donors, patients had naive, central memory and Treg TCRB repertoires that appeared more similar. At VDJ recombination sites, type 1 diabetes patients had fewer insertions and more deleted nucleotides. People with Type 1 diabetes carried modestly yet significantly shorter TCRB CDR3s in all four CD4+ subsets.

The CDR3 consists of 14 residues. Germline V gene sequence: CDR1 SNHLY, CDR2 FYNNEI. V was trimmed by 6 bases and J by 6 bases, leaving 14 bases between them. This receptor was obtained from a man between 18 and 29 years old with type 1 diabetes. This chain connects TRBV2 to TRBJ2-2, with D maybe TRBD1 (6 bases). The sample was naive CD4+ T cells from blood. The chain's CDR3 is CASRPQGEAGELFF. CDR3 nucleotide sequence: TGTGCCAGCAGGCCACAGGGAGAAGCCGGGGAGCTGTTTTTT.